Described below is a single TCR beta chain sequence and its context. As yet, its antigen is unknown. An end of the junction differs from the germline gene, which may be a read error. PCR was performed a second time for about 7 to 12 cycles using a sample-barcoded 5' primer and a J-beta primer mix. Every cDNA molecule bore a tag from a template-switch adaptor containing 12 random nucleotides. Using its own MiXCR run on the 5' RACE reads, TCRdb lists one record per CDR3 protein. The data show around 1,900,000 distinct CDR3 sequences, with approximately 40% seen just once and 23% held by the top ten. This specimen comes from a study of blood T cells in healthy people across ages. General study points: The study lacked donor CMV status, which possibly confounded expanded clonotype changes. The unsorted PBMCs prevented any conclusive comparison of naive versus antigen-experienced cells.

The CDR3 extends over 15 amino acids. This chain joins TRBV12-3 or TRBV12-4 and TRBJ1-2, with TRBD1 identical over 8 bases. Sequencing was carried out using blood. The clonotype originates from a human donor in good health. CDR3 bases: TGTGCCAGCGGTTTTCGGACAGGGAGTAACTATGGCTACACCTTC. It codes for CASGFRTGSNYGYTF.